The 11 T cell receptor beta chains reported below all come from one sample, sequenced in a study of cytomegalovirus exposure and HLA in healthy donors. This PCR relied on a set of 60 Vbeta primers and 13 Jbeta primers. Only in-frame clones appear in the TCRdb table, and some are missing; sequencing was by immunoSEQ multiplex PCR. The top ten hold 2.5% to 3% of the sample, which has 150,000 to 200,000 clones, about 81% seen once. Sequenced: PBMCs. The receptors come from a woman aged 50 to 60 in good health and CMV-seropositive.

The chain combines TRBV6-1 with TRBJ1-1, with TRBD1 matching 8 bases. From germline, CDR1 is MNHNS and CDR2 SASEGT. CDR3 length: 15 amino acids. The V gene end was trimmed by 7 bases and the J gene end by 6 bases; junction bases not matched to a gene: 13. DNA for the CDR3: TGTGCCAGCAAAAACACCAGGACAGGGAGTTCTGAAGCTTTCTTT. This encodes CASKNTRTGSSEAFF.

The V and J genes are TRBV11-2 and TRBJ2-1; D may be TRBD1 (6 bases). V was trimmed by 4 bases and J by 6 bases, leaving 19 bases between them. This CDR3 is built from 16 residues. Germline lookup yields CDR1 SGHAT and CDR2 FQNNGV. The chain's CDR3 is CASSSLQGRGSNEQFF. The CDR3 nucleotides are TGTGCCAGCAGCTCTTTACAGGGAAGGGGTTCCAATGAGCAGTTCTTC.

This chain joins TRBV7-3 and TRBJ2-7; TRBD2 matches at 8 bases. The CDR3 runs to 13 residues. J gave up 3 bases and V 2 bases, and 0 bases lay outside the gene matches. Germline CDR1 is SGHTA and CDR2 is FQGTGA. Here the CDR3 reads CASSLAGGYEQYF. The CDR3 coding sequence is TGTGCCAGCAGCTTAGCGGGGGGCTACGAGCAGTACTTC.

The chain joins TRBV7-8 to TRBJ1-1, with TRBD1 as a possible D gene (6 bases). CDR1 and CDR2 from the germline V gene are SGHVS and FQNEAQ. V lost 1 base to trimming and J lost 11 bases, with 14 bases between them. The CDR3 runs 13 residues. The CDR3 region is CASSLELQGQAFF. CDR3 coding DNA: TGTGCCAGCAGCTTAGAGCTCCAGGGGCAGGCTTTCTTT.

This clone was found a few times. This chain joins TRBV27 and TRBJ2-2, with D perhaps TRBD2 (7 bases). The CDR3 is made up of 13 amino acids. Trimming pared 8 bases from V and 3 bases from J, leaving 10 bases between. CDR1 and CDR2 from the germline V gene are MNHEY and SMNVEV (reference sequence). The CDR3 sequence is CASGGAYTGELFF. DNA of the CDR3: TGTGCCAGCGGGGGGGCCTACACCGGGGAGCTGTTTTTT.

This chain links TRBV19 with TRBJ1-5, with D unclear. Looked up from germline, CDR1 is LNHDA and CDR2 is SQIVND (reference sequence). CDR3 length: 15 amino acids. V gave up 0 bases and J gave up 7 bases, with 13 bases separating them. The CDR3 DNA reads as TGTGCCAGTAGTATAGATCAAGGGCCTAGCCAGCCCCAGCATTTT. Its translation: CASSIDQGPSQPQHF.

The chain joins TRBV6-1 to TRBJ1-1; TRBD1 might be the D (5 bases). The CDR3 sequence is 12 residues long. Germline V lookup: CDR1 MNHNS, CDR2 SASEGT. V was trimmed by 6 bases and J by 4 bases, leaving 9 bases between them. CDR3 DNA: TGTGCCAGCAGAGTAGACAGCACTGAAGCTTTCTTT. Its protein product is CASRVDSTEAFF.

This clone appeared once. The chain joins TRBV2 to TRBJ1-5, with TRBD1 as a possible D gene (6 bases). This CDR3 has 14 residues. Germline CDR1 and CDR2: SNHLY and FYNNEI. Trimming shortened V by 5 bases and J by 9 bases, and 17 bases separated the two germline ends. The CDR3 loop reads CASSTGTPEGPQHF. Here the CDR3 DNA reads TGTGCCAGCAGTACCGGGACACCCGAAGGGCCCCAGCATTTT. Based on the CDR3 plus reference TRBV2 and TRBJ1-5, the full variable domain is EPEVTQTPSHQVTQMGQEVILRCVPISNHLYFYWYRQILGQKVEFLVSFYNNEISEKSEIFDDQFSVERPDGSNFTLKIRSTKLEDSAMYFCASSTGTPEGPQHFGDGTRLSIL.

The CDR3 DNA reads TGTGCCAGCAGCCCAACTACAACTAATGAAAAACTGTTTTTT. It codes for CASSPTTTNEKLFF. The chain uses TRBV6-5 and TRBJ1-4; D unresolved. This CDR3 region has 14 residues. Trimming pared 6 bases from V and 0 bases from J, leaving 8 bases between. Germline assignment: CDR1 MNHEY and CDR2 SVGAGI.

This chain links TRBV18 with TRBJ2-1; 7 bases line up with TRBD2. CDR3 length equals 16 residues. The germline V gene encodes CDR1 KGHSH and CDR2 LQKENI. Trimming cost V 3 bases and J 8 bases; bases outside gene matches: 13. CDR3 DNA sequence: TGTGCCAGCTCACCCCAGGCAGGGAGGGCCTCCTATGAGCAGTTCTTC. Its protein product is CASSPQAGRASYEQFF.

This clone was counted a few times. The V gene is TRBV7-6, the J gene TRBJ1-1, with D perhaps TRBD1 (6 bases). The CDR3 runs to 14 residues. Trimming cost V 5 bases and J 1 base, with 11 bases left between them. CDR1 is SGHVS, CDR2 FNYEAQ, per germline. CDR3 bases: TGTGCCAGCAGCCCGGGACATCGGAACACTGAAGCTTTCTTT. It encodes CASSPGHRNTEAFF.